The source of this T cell receptor beta chain is a study of radiotherapy plus CTLA-4 blockade in lung cancer. This CDR3 has 14 amino acids. Germline V gene sequence: CDR1 SNHLY, CDR2 FYNNEI. The V gene lost 4 bases and the J gene lost 3 bases, with 12 bases spanning the gap. Measured with immunoSEQ multiplex PCR; TCRdb has only the in-frame clones, and not every one. Among about 35,000 clones listed, 75% to 90% were seen once. This receptor was identified in a human donor with non-small cell lung cancer who had stable disease on radiotherapy plus ipilimumab. This chain connects TRBV2 to TRBJ2-5; TRBD1 is a possible D gene (6 bases). Sequences were derived from peripheral blood, sampled from a patient treated with radiotherapy plus ipilimumab. The CDR3 sequence: CASSVLRGKETQYF. The CDR3 coding sequence is TGTGCCAGCAGTGTCCTGAGGGGGAAAGAGACCCAGTACTTC.